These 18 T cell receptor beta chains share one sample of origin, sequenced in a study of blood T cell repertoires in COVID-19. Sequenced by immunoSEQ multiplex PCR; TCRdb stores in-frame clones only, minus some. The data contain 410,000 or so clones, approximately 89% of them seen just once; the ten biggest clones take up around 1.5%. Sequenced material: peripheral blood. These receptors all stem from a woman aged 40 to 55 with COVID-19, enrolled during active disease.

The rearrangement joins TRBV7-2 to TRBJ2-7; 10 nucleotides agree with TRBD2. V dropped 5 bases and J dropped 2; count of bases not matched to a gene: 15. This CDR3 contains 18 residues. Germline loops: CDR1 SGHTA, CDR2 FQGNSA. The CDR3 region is CASSAGTSDSFYPYEQYF. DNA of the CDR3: TGTGCCAGCAGCGCCGGGACTAGCGACAGCTTCTACCCCTACGAGCAGTACTTC.

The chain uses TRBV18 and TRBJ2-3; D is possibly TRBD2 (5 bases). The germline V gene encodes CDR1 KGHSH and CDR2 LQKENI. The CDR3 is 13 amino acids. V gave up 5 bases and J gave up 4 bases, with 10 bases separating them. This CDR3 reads CASSNMEADTQYF. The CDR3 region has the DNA TGTGCCAGCTCAAATATGGAGGCAGATACGCAGTATTTT.

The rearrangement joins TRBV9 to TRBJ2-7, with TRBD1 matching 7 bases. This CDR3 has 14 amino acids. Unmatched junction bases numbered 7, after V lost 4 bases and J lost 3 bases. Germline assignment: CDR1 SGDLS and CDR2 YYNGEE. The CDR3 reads CASSPGTAFYEQYF. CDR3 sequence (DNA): TGTGCCAGCAGCCCGGGGACAGCTTTCTACGAGCAGTACTTC.

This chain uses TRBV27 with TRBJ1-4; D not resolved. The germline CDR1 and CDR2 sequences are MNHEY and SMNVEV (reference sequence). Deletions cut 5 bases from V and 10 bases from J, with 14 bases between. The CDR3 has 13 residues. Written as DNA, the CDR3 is TGTGCCAGCAGTGTAACCCGTCTCGGAAAACTGTTTTTT. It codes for CASSVTRLGKLFF.

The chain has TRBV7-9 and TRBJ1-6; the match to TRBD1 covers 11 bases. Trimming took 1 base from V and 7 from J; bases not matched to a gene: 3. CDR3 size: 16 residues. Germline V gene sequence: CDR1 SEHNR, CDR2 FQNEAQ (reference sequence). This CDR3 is CASSLGTGGINSPLHF. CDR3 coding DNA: TGTGCCAGCAGCTTAGGGACAGGGGGCATAAATTCACCCCTCCACTTT.

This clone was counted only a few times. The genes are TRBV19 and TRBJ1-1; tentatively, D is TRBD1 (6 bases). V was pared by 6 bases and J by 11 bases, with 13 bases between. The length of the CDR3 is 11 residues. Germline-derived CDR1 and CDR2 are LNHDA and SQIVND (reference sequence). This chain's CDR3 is CASRRGGDAFF. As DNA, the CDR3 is TGTGCCAGTAGACGAGGGGGGGACGCTTTCTTT.

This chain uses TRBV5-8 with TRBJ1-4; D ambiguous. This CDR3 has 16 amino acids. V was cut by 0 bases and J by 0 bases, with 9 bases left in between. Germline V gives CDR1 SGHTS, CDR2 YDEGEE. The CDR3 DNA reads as TGTGCCAGCAGCTTGGCCCAGGTTGCAACTAATGAAAAACTGTTTTTT. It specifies CASSLAQVATNEKLFF.

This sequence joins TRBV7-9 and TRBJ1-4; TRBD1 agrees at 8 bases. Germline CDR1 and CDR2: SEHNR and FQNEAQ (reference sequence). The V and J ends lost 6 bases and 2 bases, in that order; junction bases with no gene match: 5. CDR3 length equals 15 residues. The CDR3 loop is CASSTGGVTNEKLFF. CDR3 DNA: TGTGCCAGCAGTACAGGGGGGGTGACTAATGAAAAACTGTTTTTT.

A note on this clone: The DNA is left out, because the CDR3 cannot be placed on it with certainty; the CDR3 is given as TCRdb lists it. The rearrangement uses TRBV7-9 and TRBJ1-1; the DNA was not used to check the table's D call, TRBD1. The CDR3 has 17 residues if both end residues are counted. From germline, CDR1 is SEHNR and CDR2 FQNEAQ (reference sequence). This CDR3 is CASSFGPGLNLNTEAFF.

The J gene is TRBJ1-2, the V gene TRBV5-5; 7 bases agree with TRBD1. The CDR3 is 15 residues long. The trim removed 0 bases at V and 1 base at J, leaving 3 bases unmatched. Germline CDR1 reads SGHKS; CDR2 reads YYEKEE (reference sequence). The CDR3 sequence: CASSLETGVNYGYTF. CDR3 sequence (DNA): TGTGCCAGCAGCTTGGAAACAGGGGTTAACTATGGCTACACCTTC.

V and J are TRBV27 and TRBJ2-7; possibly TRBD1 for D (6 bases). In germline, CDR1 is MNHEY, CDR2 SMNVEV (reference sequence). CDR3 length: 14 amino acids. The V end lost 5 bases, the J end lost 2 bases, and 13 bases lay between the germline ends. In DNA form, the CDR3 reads TGTGCCAGCAGTCTACAGGGATTTCCCTACGAGCAGTACTTC. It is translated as CASSLQGFPYEQYF.

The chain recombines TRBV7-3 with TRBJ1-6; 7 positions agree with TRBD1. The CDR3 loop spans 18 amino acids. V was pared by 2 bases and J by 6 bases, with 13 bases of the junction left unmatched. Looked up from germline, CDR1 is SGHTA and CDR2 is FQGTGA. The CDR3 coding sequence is TGTGCCAGCAGCTTATTTGGACCCGGGACAGACGCTAATTCACCCCTCCACTTT. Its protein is CASSLFGPGTDANSPLHF.

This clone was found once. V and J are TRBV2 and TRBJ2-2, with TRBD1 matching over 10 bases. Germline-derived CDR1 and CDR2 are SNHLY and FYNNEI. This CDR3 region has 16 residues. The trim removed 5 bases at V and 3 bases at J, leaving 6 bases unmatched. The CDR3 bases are TGTGCCAGCAGTTGGGGACAGGGGCGAGACACCGGGGAGCTGTTTTTT. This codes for CASSWGQGRDTGELFF.

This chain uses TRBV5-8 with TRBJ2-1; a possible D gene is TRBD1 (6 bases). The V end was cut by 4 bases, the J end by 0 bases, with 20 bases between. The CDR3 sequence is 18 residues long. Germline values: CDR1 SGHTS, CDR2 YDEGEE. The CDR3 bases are TGTGCCAGCAGCGCGAGCTGGACAGATATTAGCTCCTACAATGAGCAGTTCTTC. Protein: CASSASWTDISSYNEQFF.

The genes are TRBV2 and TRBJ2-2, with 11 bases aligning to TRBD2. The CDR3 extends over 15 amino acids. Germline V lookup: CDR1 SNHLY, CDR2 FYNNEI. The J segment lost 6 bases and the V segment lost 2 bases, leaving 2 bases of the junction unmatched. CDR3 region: CASSELAGGPGELFF. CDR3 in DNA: TGTGCCAGCAGTGAATTAGCGGGAGGGCCCGGGGAGCTGTTTTTT.

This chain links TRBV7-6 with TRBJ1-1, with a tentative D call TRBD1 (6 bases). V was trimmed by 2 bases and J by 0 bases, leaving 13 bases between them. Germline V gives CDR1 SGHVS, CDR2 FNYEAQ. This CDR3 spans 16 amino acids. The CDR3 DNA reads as TGTGCCAGCAGCTTATACAGGGACACCATGAACACTGAAGCTTTCTTT. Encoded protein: CASSLYRDTMNTEAFF.

The chain's CDR3 is CASTPTGGTEAFF. The CDR3 nucleotides are TGTGCCAGCACCCCTACAGGGGGCACTGAAGCTTTCTTT. V gene TRBV11-2 combines with J gene TRBJ1-1; 8 bases agree with TRBD1. V lost 7 bases and J lost 4; bases outside the gene matches: 5. Germline V gene sequence: CDR1 SGHAT, CDR2 FQNNGV. The CDR3 extends over 13 amino acids.

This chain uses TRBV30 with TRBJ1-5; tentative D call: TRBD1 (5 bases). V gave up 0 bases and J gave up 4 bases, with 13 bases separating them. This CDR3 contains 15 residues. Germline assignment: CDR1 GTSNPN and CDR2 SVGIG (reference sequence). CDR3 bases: TGTGCCTGGAGTGTGGGGCAACGAGCAAATCAGCCCCAGCATTTT. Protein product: CAWSVGQRANQPQHF.